The 31 T cell receptor beta chains below come from one sample, sequenced in a study of T cell responses to AZD1222 COVID-19 vaccine. Repertoires were generated with immunoSEQ multiplex PCR, while TCRdb's copy carries only in-frame clones and drops some. The table lists roughly 150,000 clones, about 89% of them singletons. Sequencing was performed on peripheral blood, taken 28 days after the second AZD1222 dose. All receptors come from an adult who received the AZD1222 COVID-19 vaccine.

This clone has just one count. The CDR3 region has the DNA TGTGCCGTCGGACTGCGCGAGCAGTACTTC. The encoded protein is CAVGLREQYF. V gene TRBV10-3 combines with J gene TRBJ2-7; possibly TRBD2 for D (5 bases). Germline values: CDR1 ENHRY, CDR2 SYGVKD. V was clipped by 11 bases and J by 6 bases, with 11 bases between them. The length of the CDR3 is 10 residues.

V is TRBV28 and J is TRBJ2-2; 7 bases match TRBD1. CDR1 is MDHEN and CDR2 is SYDVKM in the germline V gene. This CDR3 has 18 amino acids. V gave up 1 base and J gave up 1 base; unmatched junction bases: 9. For the CDR3, the DNA is TGTGCCAGCAGTTTATATAGCAGGGGGTTATTGAACACCGGGGAGCTGTTTTTT. Its protein product is CASSLYSRGLLNTGELFF.

The chain recombines TRBV5-4 with TRBJ2-2; D is undetermined. The length of the CDR3 is 15 residues. The germline CDR1 and CDR2 sequences are SGHNT and YYREEE (reference sequence). V was cut by 4 bases and J by 4 bases, with 14 bases left in between. The CDR3 sequence: CASSTKLGLTGELFF. The CDR3 bases are TGTGCCAGCAGCACTAAACTGGGCCTCACCGGGGAGCTGTTTTTT.

The rearrangement links TRBV12-3 or TRBV12-4 to TRBJ1-1, with no clear D. Trimming pared 5 bases from V and 3 bases from J, leaving 7 bases between. This CDR3 spans 12 amino acids. The chain's CDR3 is CASSLGHTEAFF. The CDR3 nucleotides are TGTGCCAGCAGTCTCGGACACACTGAAGCTTTCTTT.

This chain joins TRBV5-1 and TRBJ2-7; D perhaps matches TRBD2 (5 bases). Germline loops: CDR1 SGHRS, CDR2 YFSETQ. The ends were cut back, 4 bases at V and 2 bases at J, with 19 bases in the middle. The CDR3 covers 16 residues. The CDR3 region is CASSPRELGGTYEQYF. The CDR3 DNA is TGCGCCAGCAGCCCCAGAGAACTTGGAGGAACCTACGAGCAGTACTTC. Combining the CDR3 with reference TRBV5-1 and TRBJ2-7 gives the whole variable domain KAGVTQTPRYLIKTRGQQVTLSCSPISGHRSVSWYQQTPGQGLQFLFEYFSETQRNKGNFPGRFSGRQFSNSRSEMNVSTLELGDSALYLCASSPRELGGTYEQYFGPGTRLTVT.

The sample holds one count of this clone. J is TRBJ1-1 and V is TRBV6-2 or TRBV6-3; perhaps TRBD1 as D (6 bases). Germline loops: CDR1 MNHEY, CDR2 SVGEGT. There are 13 residues in the CDR3. Trimming took 6 bases from V and 4 from J, leaving 12 bases between them. The CDR3 DNA reads as TGTGCCAGCAGCACCACACAGGGCACTGAAGCTTTCTTT. Protein sequence: CASSTTQGTEAFF.

This clone occurred once. The V gene is TRBV19, the J gene TRBJ1-3; D is possibly TRBD1 (5 bases). The CDR3 extends over 14 amino acids. V dropped 3 bases and J dropped 8 bases, with 14 bases sitting between them. Germline CDR1 and CDR2: LNHDA and SQIVND (reference sequence). The DNA of the CDR3 is TGTGCCAGTAGTATGATGTCGGGACCGCACACCATATATTTT. This encodes CASSMMSGPHTIYF. Looking up the rest from reference TRBV19 and TRBJ1-3 gives the full variable domain: DGGITQSPKYLFRKEGQNVTLSCEQNLNHDAMYWYRQDPGQGLRLIYYSQIVNDFQKGDIAEGYSVSREKKESFPLTVTSAQKNPTAFYLCASSMMSGPHTIYFGEGSWLTVV.

This chain joins TRBV25-1 and TRBJ1-4, with D unresolved. CDR3 length: 15 residues. Between the trimmed V and J ends, which lost 5 bases and 1 base, there was a span of 11 bases. Germline V gives CDR1 MGHDK, CDR2 SYGVNS. The DNA for the CDR3 is TGTGCCAGCAGTCCCCCAATCGTAACTAATGAAAAACTGTTTTTT. Encoded protein: CASSPPIVTNEKLFF.

V is TRBV15 and J is TRBJ1-1; possible D gene TRBD1, 5 bases. V shed 1 base and J shed 8 bases, with 14 bases lying between them. The CDR3 sequence is 14 residues long. Germline CDR1 LNHNV, CDR2 YYDKDF (reference sequence). This CDR3 is CATSRGSRQPEAFF. In nucleotides, the CDR3 is TGTGCCACCAGCAGAGGGTCGCGACAGCCCGAAGCTTTCTTT.

The chain has TRBV6-5 and TRBJ1-2, with a weak D call TRBD1 (6 bases). V lost 7 bases, J lost 8 bases, and 20 bases lay in between. The CDR3 runs 14 residues. CDR1 is MNHEY and CDR2 is SVGAGI in the germline V gene. The CDR3 region is CASIGTNVADGYTF. The DNA for the CDR3 is TGTGCCAGCATAGGGACAAACGTAGCGGACGGCTACACCTTC.

This rearrangement joins TRBV10-1 to TRBJ2-5, with 11 bases aligning to TRBD2. After removal of 4 bases from V and 1 base from J, the junction contained 5 bases not matched to a gene. Looked up from germline, CDR1 is WNHNN and CDR2 is SYGVQD (reference sequence). This CDR3 is built from 16 residues. For the CDR3, the DNA is TGCGCCAGCAGTGTTCTAGCGGGAGGACCCCAAGAGACCCAGTACTTC. It specifies CASSVLAGGPQETQYF.

The chain couples TRBV5-8 to TRBJ1-5, with D perhaps matching TRBD1 (6 bases). In germline, CDR1 is SGHTS, CDR2 YDEGEE. V dropped 6 bases and J dropped 6 bases, with 16 bases sitting between them. There are 14 residues in the CDR3. DNA of the CDR3: TGTGCCAGCACCACGGCAGGGGTGAGTCAGCCCCAGCATTTT. Translation: CASTTAGVSQPQHF.

This chain uses TRBV2 with TRBJ2-1; TRBD1 or TRBD2 may be the D gene (5 bases each). Germline CDR1 and CDR2: SNHLY and FYNNEI. V lost 9 bases and J 0 bases, leaving 15 bases between the germline ends. The CDR3 totals 15 residues. The CDR3 nucleotides read TGTGCCAGAGTGAGGGACGGCATCTCCTACAATGAGCAGTTCTTC. Translating it yields CARVRDGISYNEQFF. Full variable domain (missing parts from reference TRBV2 and TRBJ2-1): EPEVTQTPSHQVTQMGQEVILRCVPISNHLYFYWYRQILGQKVEFLVSFYNNEISEKSEIFDDQFSVERPDGSNFTLKIRSTKLEDSAMYFCARVRDGISYNEQFFGPGTRLTVL.

V gene TRBV18 combines with J gene TRBJ1-1; D perhaps matches TRBD1 (6 bases). CDR3 size: 16 residues. Trimming pared 1 base from V and 4 bases from J, leaving 16 bases between. Per germline, CDR1 KGHSH and CDR2 LQKENI. CDR3 DNA: TGTGCCAGCTCACCACGGCAACAGGGCCTGGGCACTGAAGCTTTCTTT. Amino acid sequence: CASSPRQQGLGTEAFF.

CDR3 residues: CASSTGLAGTSYEQYF. Here the CDR3 DNA reads TGTGCCAGCAGCACCGGACTAGCGGGGACCTCCTACGAGCAGTACTTC. The chain combines TRBV4-2 with TRBJ2-7, with 12 bases matching TRBD2. The J segment lost 0 bases and the V segment lost 5 bases, leaving 5 bases of the junction unmatched. The germline gives CDR1 LGHNA, CDR2 YNFKEQ. This CDR3 region has 16 residues.

This chain connects TRBV15 to TRBJ2-1, with D hard to call. The CDR3 has 13 residues. Germline assignment: CDR1 LNHNV and CDR2 YYDKDF (reference sequence). V was shortened by 1 base and J by 6 bases, with 7 bases between the two germline ends. Written as DNA, the CDR3 is TGTGCCACCAGCAGAGCCACGGGCAATGAGCAGTTCTTC. Its protein is CATSRATGNEQFF.

This rearrangement joins TRBV7-8 to TRBJ1-3; D remains ambiguous. Germline CDR1 is SGHVS and CDR2 is FQNEAQ. Trimming removed 5 bases at V and 0 bases at J, with 11 bases between. This CDR3 region has 15 residues. CDR3 bases: TGTGCCAGCAGCATACATAGTAACTCTGGAAACACCATATATTTT. Its protein product is CASSIHSNSGNTIYF.

The chain joins TRBV7-9 to TRBJ1-2; perhaps TRBD1 as D (5 bases). V shed 5 bases and J shed 8 bases, with 15 bases lying between them. CDR3 length equals 13 residues. The V gene's germline CDR1 is SEHNR and CDR2 FQNEAQ (reference sequence). The CDR3 coding sequence is TGTGCCAGCAGCCCACGGGACCCGGGCGGCTACACCTTC. Protein sequence: CASSPRDPGGYTF.

V and J are TRBV28 and TRBJ2-7; the match to TRBD1 covers 8 bases. The germline V gene encodes CDR1 MDHEN and CDR2 SYDVKM. The CDR3 is 17 amino acids. Trimming took 3 bases from V and 7 from J; bases not matched to a gene: 17. The CDR3 protein is CASSFWSRDRRLGEQYF. CDR3 bases: TGTGCCAGCAGTTTTTGGTCCCGGGACAGGCGATTAGGGGAGCAGTACTTC.

Here the CDR3 DNA reads TGCGCCAGCAGTGAGTCGGGCGGCGACTACGAGCAGTACTTC. This gives the protein CASSESGGDYEQYF. J is TRBJ2-7 and V is TRBV10-2; D uncertain. The CDR3 length is 14 residues. Looked up from germline, CDR1 is WSHSY and CDR2 is SAAADI. V was shortened by 0 bases and J by 3 bases, with 9 bases between the two germline ends.

The V gene is TRBV27, the J gene TRBJ1-4, with 12 bases matching TRBD1. The CDR3 length is 17 residues. Trimming removed 2 bases from V and 2 bases from J; junction bases left unmatched: 3. The germline V gene encodes CDR1 MNHEY and CDR2 SMNVEV (reference sequence). CDR3 sequence: CASSLRGTGGTNEKLFF. The DNA of the CDR3 is TGTGCCAGCAGTTTACGGGGGACAGGGGGCACTAATGAAAAACTGTTTTTT.

The J gene is TRBJ1-2, the V gene TRBV7-9, with 7 bases that match TRBD1. The germline CDR1 and CDR2 sequences are SEHNR and FQNEAQ (reference sequence). The CDR3 sequence is 15 residues long. Germline trimming cut 3 bases from V and 0 bases from J; bases unmatched to any gene: 4. The chain's CDR3 is CASSFYTGANYGYTF. In DNA, the CDR3 is TGTGCCAGCAGCTTTTATACAGGGGCTAACTATGGCTACACCTTC.

This chain joins TRBV5-4 and TRBJ1-6; D is unresolved. Looked up from germline, CDR1 is SGHNT and CDR2 is YYREEE (reference sequence). This CDR3 has 13 amino acids. Deletions cut 1 base from V and 8 bases from J, with 7 bases between. In DNA form, the CDR3 reads TGTGCCAGCAGCTTGAGGTCAGATTCACCCCTCCACTTT. Protein product: CASSLRSDSPLHF.

The chain carries TRBV6-5 and TRBJ2-1; the match to TRBD2 covers 7 bases. Germline trimming cut 8 bases from V and 8 bases from J; bases unmatched to any gene: 12. Germline V gene data show CDR1 as MNHEY and CDR2 as SVGAGI. This CDR3 region has 14 residues. The CDR3 nucleotides read TGTGCCAGCCAAACCCGCGGGAGCCTACATGAGCAGTTCTTC. Encoded protein: CASQTRGSLHEQFF.

This chain links TRBV6-1 with TRBJ1-4, with D possibly matching TRBD1 (5 bases). This CDR3 comprises 14 residues. Trimming left V 3 bases short and J 5 bases short, with 10 bases between. Germline V gives CDR1 MNHNS, CDR2 SASEGT. The CDR3 protein is CASSDRGGNEKLFF. CDR3 DNA sequence: TGTGCCAGCAGTGATAGGGGCGGGAATGAAAAACTGTTTTTT.

The chain recombines TRBV5-8 with TRBJ1-4; possibly TRBD1 for D (5 bases). Deletions cut 1 base from V and 7 bases from J, with 11 bases between. The CDR3 is 14 residues long. Germline V lookup: CDR1 SGHTS, CDR2 YDEGEE. The DNA for the CDR3 is TGTGCCAGCAGCTTGACAGAAGGGGTTGAAAAACTGTTTTTT. Its protein is CASSLTEGVEKLFF.

The rearrangement joins TRBV7-2 to TRBJ1-2; maybe TRBD1 (5 bases). The germline V and J ends were trimmed by 0 bases and 0 bases, with 14 bases remaining between them. The CDR3 runs to 17 residues. Per the germline V gene, CDR1 is SGHTA and CDR2 is FQGNSA. CDR3 coding DNA: TGTGCCAGCAGCTTAGCGCGGGGGACGGCCGCTAACTATGGCTACACCTTC. It specifies CASSLARGTAANYGYTF.

V is TRBV12-3 or TRBV12-4 and J is TRBJ1-1, with no clear D. The ends were cut back, 3 bases at V and 4 bases at J, with 3 bases in the middle. The CDR3 covers 11 residues. CDR3 nucleotide sequence: TGTGCCAGCAGTTTTTCCACTGAAGCTTTCTTT. Its translation is CASSFSTEAFF.

The chain links TRBV19 to TRBJ2-1; TRBD2 agrees at 13 bases. This CDR3 is 18 amino acids long. CDR1 and CDR2 (germline): LNHDA, SQIVND (reference sequence). The V gene end was trimmed by 5 bases and the J gene end by 5 bases; junction bases not matched to a gene: 12. CDR3 DNA sequence: TGTGCCAGTAGTCCAGGACTAGCGGGGGTGCAAATCCACAATGAGCAGTTCTTC. Amino acid sequence: CASSPGLAGVQIHNEQFF.

This chain links TRBV19 with TRBJ2-1; 9 nucleotides line up with TRBD1. This CDR3 region has 18 residues. With V trimmed by 2 bases and J by 6 bases, 14 bases remained unmatched. Looked up from germline, CDR1 is LNHDA and CDR2 is SQIVND (reference sequence). In DNA form, the CDR3 reads TGTGCCAGTAGTATACACACCCAGGGACAGGGAAGGGCCAATGAGCAGTTCTTC. Translated, it gives CASSIHTQGQGRANEQFF.

This clone turned up a few times. This rearrangement joins TRBV24-1 to TRBJ1-1; D might be TRBD1 (5 bases). Trimming cost V 8 bases and J 4 bases, with 13 bases left between them. Germline CDR1 is KGHDR and CDR2 is SFDVKD. CDR3 length: 13 residues. DNA for the CDR3: TGTGCCACCACTGGGGGTTCCGGCACTGAAGCTTTCTTT. This sequence encodes CATTGGSGTEAFF.